The source of this T cell receptor (beta chain) is a study of T cells in Graves' hyperthyroidism and ophthalmopathy (dated by TCRdb to about 2019). About the study as a whole: Peripheral blood was sampled at the time of initial diagnosis, prior to any treatment. A discovery cohort of around 100 patients, roughly 40 with Graves' ophthalmopathy and about 60 with stable Graves' hyperthyroidism, was used to find distinguishing TCR V-J signatures. Prospective prediction of ophthalmopathy was tested in an independent validation cohort of 18 to 20 hyperthyroidism patients and 17 patients who later progressed to ophthalmopathy. The 95 to 100 discovery patients were randomly divided into training and test sets at a 7:3 ratio. In roughly six Graves' hyperthyroidism patients, the study also compared T-cell repertoires from thyroid tissue with T-cell repertoires from blood. Once sampling was done, hyperthyroidism patients were given methimazole at a starting dose of 30 mg daily, whereas ophthalmopathy patients were given high-dose intravenous methylprednisolone. The paper describes TCR Vbeta CDR3 sequencing of 120 to 150 peripheral blood samples, made up of about 41 ophthalmopathy patients, 70 to 75 hyperthyroidism patients and roughly 17 progressor patients. What the authors observed across the whole study: Most expanded thyroid clonotypes (frequency above 0.001) were also found in blood, which suggests that blood repertoires may mirror thyroid immune responses. In validation, the model predicted progression to ophthalmopathy a median of 6.5 months before onset, with over 55% sensitivity and roughly 72% specificity. Sample size was not statistically predetermined, and investigators were not blinded to group allocation. Ophthalmopathy was separated from stable hyperthyroidism by a 13 V-J signature model, with roughly 88% sensitivity and about 81% specificity obtained in cross-validation and 80%/75% obtained in testing.

As encoded in the germline V gene (reference sequence), CDR1 is LNHDA while CDR2 is SQIVND. V lost 5 bases and J lost 2 bases; the stretch between them is 12 bases long. Reading from cysteine to phenylalanine, the CDR3 counts 15 amino acids. CDR3 DNA only is kept here, 45 bases in frame from base 1. Moderately to severely active disease, a Clinical Activity Score of at least 3, a NOSPECS grade of at least 4, and a duration under 3 months were present in ophthalmopathy patients. The study excluded patients with uncontrolled infections, other autoimmune diseases, pregnancy or lactation. Diagnoses were based on clinical symptoms, serum thyroxine and TRAb, thyroid ultrasound and orbital computed tomography. PBMCs were separated from roughly 10 ml of fresh peripheral blood using Ficoll-Paque density gradient centrifugation. Total RNA was extracted with Trizol reagent, and quality was checked on an Agilent 2100 Bioanalyzer.

Remarks on this clonotype: Its antigen is not yet known. Base qualities are missing; no much larger clone stands one base away.

The TCR beta CDR3 regions were amplified from the RNA transcripts. A first-round RT-PCR of the TCR CDR3 used the HTBI primer set with the Qiagen OneStep RT-PCR kit. A second multiplex PCR round built the libraries, followed by size selection and purification. Sequencing of the libraries was done on an Illumina HiSeq2000 using paired-end 100 bp reads. In the original analysis: SOAPnuke was used to process the raw data, removing reads that contained adapters or uncalled bases, had a mean Phred below 15, or lacked an exact match to the constant primer or identifier. High-quality paired reads were merged with COPE v1.2.5, and unique nucleotide sequences were defined as clonotypes. MiTCR v1.1 was used to align clonotypes to the IMGT TRBV, TRBD and TRBJ reference segments. Only V-J combinations with frequency above 0.0001, covering 99% to 99.2% of repertoires, were analysed. The TCS score was defined as F50 (clonal expansion) divided by E x V (chaos), with BLOSUM62-based TCRdist calculated between CDR3 peptides within each V-J. Welch's t-statistics and random forest reduced 500 to 650 V-J features to roughly 13, which were used in a naive Bayes classifier (R e1071). TCRdb handled the public reads itself, with Q25 trimming in fastp and clone calling in MiXCR, and kept productive beta chains. Rows with a matching CDR3 protein are joined into one entry that keeps the most common DNA and genes. What appears here as the V and J calls and clone size reflects TCRdb's work, not the paper's. The sample table lists around 500,000 distinct CDR3 sequences, roughly 22% of them with a count of one. In total, the top ten clones hold 49% of the sample.

Recombination connected TRBV19 to TRBJ1-4; a tentative D match to TRBD1 spans 6 bases. The sequence was obtained from a woman between 70 and 85 years old with Graves' ophthalmopathy. The sample was blood. The sequence in DNA is TGTGCCAGTAGTCCGTCAGGGGTTACTAATGAAAAACTGTTTTTT. This is translated as CASSPSGVTNEKLFF.